This T cell receptor (beta chain) was sequenced during a study of T cells in Graves' hyperthyroidism and ophthalmopathy. The study, taken as a whole, reports: Most clonotypes that expanded in the thyroid above 0.001 also showed up in blood.

This clonotype was counted ten times or more. Its matching antigen is unknown. From RNA transcripts, TCR beta CDR3 regions were amplified. First-round RT-PCR targeting the TCR CDR3 was performed with the HTBI primer set. TCRdb ran MiXCR on the multiplex PCR reads and lists one entry per CDR3 protein. The sample yields some 570,000 distinct CDR3 sequences, approximately 15% seen once. The CDR3 consists of 14 residues. The V and J ends lost 6 bases and 2 bases, in that order; junction bases with no gene match: 5. In germline, CDR1 is MNHNS, CDR2 SASEGT. Diagnoses were established using clinical symptoms, serum thyroxine and TRAb, thyroid ultrasound and orbital computed tomography.

Material for sequencing was blood. The sequence was obtained from a woman under 30 with Graves' ophthalmopathy. This chain uses TRBV6-1 with TRBJ2-7; 9 bases map to TRBD2. DNA for the CDR3: TGTGCCAGCAGCAACCGACTAGCGGCCTACGAGCAGTACTTC. Encoded protein: CASSNRLAAYEQYF.